This T cell receptor (beta chain) emerged from a study of blood T cell repertoires in COVID-19. Study summary: The United States, Italy and Spain supplied acute and convalescent COVID-19 samples. T cells, B-cell-depleted T cells, or PBMCs provided the cDNA or gDNA that served as material.

Using immunoSEQ multiplex PCR, the repertoire was profiled, and TCRdb retains in-frame clones only, with some absent. The sample holds about 98,000 clones, 70% to 90% seen once. This clone has only one observation. V was pared by 7 bases and J by 4 bases, with 13 bases between. Germline CDR1 MNHEY, CDR2 SVGAGI. CDR3 size: 13 residues. The TCR was taken from a man between 70 and 80 years old with acute or convalescent COVID-19. The V gene is TRBV6-5, the J gene TRBJ1-1; D gene unclear. Material: peripheral blood. The CDR3 sequence: CASNRNLGTEAFF. The DNA for the CDR3 is TGTGCCAGCAACCGAAATCTCGGCACTGAAGCTTTCTTT.